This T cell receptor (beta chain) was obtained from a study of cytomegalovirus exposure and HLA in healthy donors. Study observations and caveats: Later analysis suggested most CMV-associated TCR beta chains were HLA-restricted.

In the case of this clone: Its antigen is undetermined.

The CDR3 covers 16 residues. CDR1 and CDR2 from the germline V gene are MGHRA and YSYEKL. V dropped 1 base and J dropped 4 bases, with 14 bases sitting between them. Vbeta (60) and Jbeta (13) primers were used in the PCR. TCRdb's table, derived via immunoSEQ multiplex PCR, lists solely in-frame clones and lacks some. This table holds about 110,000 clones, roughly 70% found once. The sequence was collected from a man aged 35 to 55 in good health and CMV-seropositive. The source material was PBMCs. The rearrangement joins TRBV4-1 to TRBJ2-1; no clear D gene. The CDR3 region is CASSQVYGSTYNEQFF. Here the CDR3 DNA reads TGCGCCAGCAGCCAAGTTTACGGGTCTACATACAATGAGCAGTTCTTC.